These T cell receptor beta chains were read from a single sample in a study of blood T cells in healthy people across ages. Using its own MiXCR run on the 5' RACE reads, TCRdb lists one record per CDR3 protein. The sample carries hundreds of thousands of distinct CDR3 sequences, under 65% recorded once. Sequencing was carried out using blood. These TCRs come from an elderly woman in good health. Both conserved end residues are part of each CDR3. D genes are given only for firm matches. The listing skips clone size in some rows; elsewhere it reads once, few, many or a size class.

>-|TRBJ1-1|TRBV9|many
CASSVDPQVNTEAFF
TGTGCCAGCAGCGTAGACCCGCAGGTGAACACTGAAGCTTTCTTT
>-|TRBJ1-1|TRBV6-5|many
CATSNPNTEAFF
TGTGCCACCTCAAACCCGAACACTGAAGCTTTCTTT
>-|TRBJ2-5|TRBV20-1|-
CSARDPFLGGPGKETQYF
TGCAGTGCTAGAGATCCCTTTTTAGGAGGGCCGGGTAAAGAGACCCAGTACTTC
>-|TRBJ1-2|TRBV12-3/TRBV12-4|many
CASSLTGYGYTF
TGTGCCAGCAGCTTAACAGGCTATGGCTACACCTTC
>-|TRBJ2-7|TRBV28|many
CASSVGGSYEQYF
TGTGCCAGCAGTGTCGGGGGCTCCTACGAGCAGTACTTC
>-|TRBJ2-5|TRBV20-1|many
CRTFYHETQYF
TGCAGAACATTTTATCATGAGACCCAGTACTTC
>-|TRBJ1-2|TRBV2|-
CASSEGGPGYGYTF
TGTGCCAGCAGTGAAGGGGGGCCAGGGTATGGCTACACCTTC
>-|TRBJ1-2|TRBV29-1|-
CSVEGGVDGYTF
TGCAGCGTTGAAGGGGGGGTAGATGGCTACACCTTC
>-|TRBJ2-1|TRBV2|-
CASGLTSNEQFF
TGTGCCAGCGGACTAACTAGCAATGAGCAGTTCTTC
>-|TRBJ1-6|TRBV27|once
CASSSKPQAPLDHRGSPLHF
TGTGCCAGCAGTTCCAAGCCTCAGGCCCCCTTAGATCATAGGGGTTCACCCCTCCACTTT
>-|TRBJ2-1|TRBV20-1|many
CSALRMRRSLGSNEQFF
TGCAGTGCCCTCAGGATGAGGCGGTCCCTTGGATCCAATGAGCAGTTCTTC
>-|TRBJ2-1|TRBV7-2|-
CASNGSFSYNEQFF
TGTGCCAGCAACGGGAGTTTCTCCTACAATGAGCAGTTCTTC
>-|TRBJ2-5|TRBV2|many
CASIKGSQETQYF
TGTGCCAGCATCAAGGGCAGTCAAGAGACCCAGTACTTC
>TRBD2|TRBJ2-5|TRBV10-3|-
CAINERGAQETQYF
TGTGCCATCAACGAGCGGGGGGCCCAAGAGACCCAGTACTTC
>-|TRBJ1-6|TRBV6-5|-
CASWGESYNSPLHF
TGTGCCAGCTGGGGGGAGTCCTATAATTCACCCCTCCACTTT
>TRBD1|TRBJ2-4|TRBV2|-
CASSEALGTGGRNIQYF
TGTGCCAGCAGTGAAGCGCTTGGGACAGGGGGCAGAAACATTCAGTACTTC
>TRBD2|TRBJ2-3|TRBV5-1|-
CASSLESGGPRDTQYF
TGCGCCAGCAGCTTGGAGTCGGGAGGGCCGAGAGATACGCAGTATTTT
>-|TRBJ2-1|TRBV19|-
CASRWGPIPNEQFF
TGTGCCAGTAGATGGGGCCCTATCCCCAATGAGCAGTTCTTC
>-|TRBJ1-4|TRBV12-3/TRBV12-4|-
CASSNPGEGPNEKLFF
TGTGCCAGCAGCAATCCCGGGGAGGGGCCTAATGAAAAACTGTTTTTT
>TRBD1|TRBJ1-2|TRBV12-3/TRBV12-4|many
CASRANLQTGEVYGYTF
TGTGCCAGCAGAGCAAACCTGCAGACAGGGGAAGTCTATGGCTACACCTTC
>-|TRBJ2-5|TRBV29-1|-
CSAEKELPGETQYF
TGCAGCGCGGAAAAAGAGTTACCCGGGGAGACCCAGTACTTC
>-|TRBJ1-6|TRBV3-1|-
CASSHGDNSPLHF
TGTGCCAGCAGCCATGGGGACAATTCACCCCTCCACTTT
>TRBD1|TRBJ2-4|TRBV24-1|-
CATSETGTGVDIQYF
TGTGCCACCAGTGAGACCGGGACAGGGGTGGACATTCAGTACTTC
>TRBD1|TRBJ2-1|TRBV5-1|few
CASSLTLQGAGNEQFF
TGCGCCAGCAGCTTGACACTACAGGGGGCTGGGAATGAGCAGTTCTTC
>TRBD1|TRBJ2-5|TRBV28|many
CASSFNRGFGRAQYF
TGTGCCAGCAGTTTTAACAGGGGGTTCGGGCGGGCCCAGTACTTC
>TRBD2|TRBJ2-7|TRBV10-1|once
CASRVGLGYEQYF
TGCGCCAGCAGGGTGGGACTAGGCTACGAGCAGTACTTC
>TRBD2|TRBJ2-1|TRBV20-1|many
CSAAGTSGTYNEQFF
TGCAGTGCCGCAGGGACTAGCGGCACGTACAATGAGCAGTTCTTC
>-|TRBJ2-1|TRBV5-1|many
CASSSEPAGVNEQFF
TGCGCCAGCAGCTCCGAACCGGCTGGGGTCAATGAGCAGTTCTTC